These T cell receptor beta chains were read from a single sample in a study of T cells in Graves' hyperthyroidism and ophthalmopathy. TCRdb passed the multiplex PCR reads through MiXCR, listing each CDR3 protein once. This sample yields hundreds of thousands of distinct CDR3 sequences, of which under 20% are seen a single time; around 17% belongs to the top ten. Source material: blood. These receptors all come from a woman aged 50 to 60 with Graves' hyperthyroidism that later progressed to Graves' ophthalmopathy. The conserved cysteine and the conserved F or W are not part of the CDR3 here. Not every row has a clone size; where given, it reads once, few, many or a size class.

CDR3 protein: ASSQGVQRSGANVLT
clone size: few
V gene: TRBV3-1
J gene: TRBJ2-6

CDR3 protein: ASGLVRSGQGAVEQF
clone size: many
V gene: TRBV12-5
J gene: TRBJ2-1

CDR3 protein: ASGPVYVNTEAF
clone size: few
V gene: TRBV6-1
J gene: TRBJ1-1

CDR3 protein: SVPGQGVTGELF
clone size: few
V gene: TRBV29-1
J gene: TRBJ2-2

CDR3 protein: ASSYSTGTGSYEQY
clone size: NA
V gene: TRBV6-6
J gene: TRBJ2-7

CDR3 protein: ASSPATDRDNEQF
clone size: many
V gene: TRBV5-1
J gene: TRBJ2-1

CDR3 protein: ASSPGTGVNRFYGYT
clone size: few
V gene: TRBV7-9
J gene: TRBJ1-2

CDR3 protein: ASSQEVSGQETQY
clone size: NA
V gene: TRBV4-1
J gene: TRBJ2-5

CDR3 protein: ASSWPGQGASGYT
clone size: many
V gene: TRBV5-1
J gene: TRBJ1-2

CDR3 protein: ASSYLPGTGTGELF
clone size: NA
V gene: TRBV5-1
J gene: TRBJ2-2

CDR3 protein: ASSFRGARETQY
clone size: many
V gene: TRBV27
J gene: TRBJ2-5

CDR3 protein: ASSHLRDRGRGYT
clone size: many
V gene: TRBV3-1
J gene: TRBJ1-2

CDR3 protein: AISESGQGGDTGELF
clone size: NA
V gene: TRBV10-3
J gene: TRBJ2-2

CDR3 protein: ASSGYRVSSYNEQF
clone size: NA
V gene: TRBV5-8
J gene: TRBJ2-1

CDR3 protein: ASSPDQVETQY
clone size: few
V gene: TRBV18
J gene: TRBJ2-5

CDR3 protein: AWSVESWEQY
clone size: many
V gene: TRBV30
J gene: TRBJ2-7

CDR3 protein: ASSSGQVGTQETQY
clone size: few
V gene: TRBV19
J gene: TRBJ2-5

CDR3 protein: SARKEGGSPLH
clone size: many
V gene: TRBV20-1
J gene: TRBJ1-6

CDR3 protein: ASSLRTGYNSPLH
clone size: many
V gene: TRBV5-1
J gene: TRBJ1-6

CDR3 protein: ASSRRGGHQPQH
clone size: few
V gene: TRBV6-1
J gene: TRBJ1-5

CDR3 protein: ASSPFRDRNSPLH
clone size: NA
V gene: TRBV3-1
J gene: TRBJ1-6

CDR3 protein: ATFYLTGNYGYT
clone size: few
V gene: TRBV6-2/TRBV6-3
J gene: TRBJ1-2

CDR3 protein: SARDKEGYGYT
clone size: few
V gene: TRBV20-1
J gene: TRBJ1-2

CDR3 protein: ATSDPNRGNGELF
clone size: few
V gene: TRBV24-1
J gene: TRBJ2-2

CDR3 protein: ASSTRSGASTDTQY
clone size: few
V gene: TRBV9
J gene: TRBJ2-3

CDR3 protein: ASSETPFWEAF
clone size: NA
V gene: TRBV2
J gene: TRBJ1-1

CDR3 protein: ASSQDHRGAGQETQY
clone size: NA
V gene: TRBV3-1
J gene: TRBJ2-5

CDR3 protein: ARTGNGYT
clone size: NA
V gene: TRBV6-1
J gene: TRBJ1-2

CDR3 protein: SGLHGEGTEAF
clone size: NA
V gene: TRBV29-1
J gene: TRBJ1-1

CDR3 protein: ASSHWSWWDRSNYGYT
clone size: NA
V gene: TRBV7-9
J gene: TRBJ1-2

CDR3 protein: ASSLNRDYHGYT
clone size: many
V gene: TRBV7-2
J gene: TRBJ1-2

CDR3 protein: ASSFGTGIHEQY
clone size: many
V gene: TRBV5-6
J gene: TRBJ2-7

CDR3 protein: SADRVTEAF
clone size: many
V gene: TRBV20-1
J gene: TRBJ1-1

CDR3 protein: ASSKGENQPQH
clone size: many
V gene: TRBV5-1
J gene: TRBJ1-5

CDR3 protein: SARDVAPGLAGEIIGEQF
clone size: many
V gene: TRBV20-1
J gene: TRBJ2-1

CDR3 protein: ASSPWTGMGIRMNTEAF
clone size: NA
V gene: TRBV11-2
J gene: TRBJ1-1